Following are 28 T cell receptor beta chains from one sample sequenced in a study of response to subunit inactivated influenza vaccine. TCRdb used MiXCR to reprocess the RT-PCR reads, holding one entry per CDR3 protein. The sample carries roughly 550,000 distinct CDR3 sequences, roughly a quarter recorded once. Separately, the same data were catalogued under a study of T cells expressing NK-cell markers. As that report states: cDNA encoding TCR beta was synthesized via 5'RACE template switching incorporating UMIs.

Sample: CD4+ T cells sorted from PBMCs, taken about 13 days after vaccination. The receptors originated from a man aged 50 to 59 who received an inactivated influenza vaccine.

This clonotype turned up a few times. CDR3 region: CSAVTGGYEQYF. The CDR3 region has the DNA TGCAGCGCAGTGACAGGGGGATACGAGCAGTACTTC. The V call is TRBV29-1, the J call TRBJ2-7; the match to TRBD1 covers 9 bases. Germline values: CDR1 SQVTM, CDR2 ANQGSEA. CDR3 length equals 12 residues. Germline trimming cut 7 bases from V and 4 bases from J; bases unmatched to any gene: 5.

This chain connects TRBV6-6 to TRBJ2-3; weak D call: TRBD1 (6 bases). In germline, CDR1 is MNHNY, CDR2 SVGAGI (reference sequence). Trimming shortened V by 6 bases and J by 9 bases, and 16 bases separated the two germline ends. The CDR3 contains 13 residues. This CDR3 is CASSTQVGATQYF. As DNA, the CDR3 is TGTGCCAGCAGCACACAGGTGGGGGCGACGCAGTATTTT.

This clonotype showed up just a few times. The J gene is TRBJ1-5, the V gene TRBV7-9; D uncertain. The CDR3 sequence is 14 residues long. In germline, CDR1 is SEHNR, CDR2 FQNEAQ (reference sequence). Trimming left V 1 base short and J 4 bases short, with 8 bases between. CDR3 sequence: CASSLDSGNQPQHF. The DNA of the CDR3 is TGTGCCAGCAGCTTAGACAGTGGGAATCAGCCCCAGCATTTT.

The chain uses TRBV2 and TRBJ2-5, with 9 positions matching TRBD2. The V gene end was trimmed by 5 bases and the J gene end by 5 bases; junction bases not matched to a gene: 12. CDR1 is SNHLY and CDR2 is FYNNEI in the germline V gene. The CDR3 loop spans 16 amino acids. The CDR3 DNA reads TGTGCCAGCAGTCGGGATCTCAGCGGGAGGCGGGAGACCCAGTACTTC. Its protein is CASSRDLSGRRETQYF. Full variable domain (outside the CDR3, taken from reference TRBV2 and TRBJ2-5): EPEVTQTPSHQVTQMGQEVILRCVPISNHLYFYWYRQILGQKVEFLVSFYNNEISEKSEIFDDQFSVERPDGSNFTLKIRSTKLEDSAMYFCASSRDLSGRRETQYFGPGTRLLVL.

CDR3 residues: CASSYPGQGEAEAFF. CDR3 nucleotide sequence: TGTGCCAGCAGTTACCCCGGACAGGGGGAGGCTGAAGCTTTCTTT. V usage is TRBV6-5 and J usage is TRBJ1-1, with TRBD1 matching 10 bases. Germline values: CDR1 MNHEY, CDR2 SVGAGI. CDR3 length: 15 residues. Trimming removed 2 bases from V and 6 bases from J; junction bases left unmatched: 6.

The rearrangement uses TRBV18 and TRBJ2-7; 9 bases are a match to TRBD1. This CDR3 contains 14 residues. Losses at the gene ends were 3 bases for V and 5 bases for J; bases not matched to a gene: 5. The V gene's germline CDR1 is KGHSH and CDR2 LQKENI. This CDR3 is CASSPGQGTNEQYF. The CDR3 bases are TGTGCCAGCTCACCGGGACAGGGAACCAACGAGCAGTACTTC.

The chain carries TRBV20-1 and TRBJ2-3; 10 bases line up with TRBD2. The germline V gene has CDR1 DFQATT and CDR2 SNEGSKA (reference sequence). The CDR3 sequence is 14 residues long. J gave up 3 bases and V 0 bases, and 0 bases lay outside the gene matches. CDR3 sequence: CSARDSGRTDTQYF. Written as DNA, the CDR3 is TGCAGTGCTAGAGATAGCGGGAGGACAGATACGCAGTATTTT.

The chain combines TRBV5-1 with TRBJ2-3; D is uncertain. The CDR3 totals 18 residues. Germline V CDR1 and CDR2: SGHRS, YFSETQ. Trimming stripped 5 bases from V and 0 bases from J, with 22 bases between. CDR3 in amino acids: CASRRAPPRISSTDTQYF. The CDR3 coding sequence is TGCGCCAGCAGACGAGCACCACCCCGGATCTCTAGCACAGATACGCAGTATTTT.

The chain is built from TRBV6-2 or TRBV6-3 and TRBJ1-5; perhaps TRBD1 as D (5 bases). The CDR3 sequence is 16 residues long. Germline CDR1 is MNHEY and CDR2 is SVGEGT. V was clipped by 5 bases and J by 7 bases, with 21 bases between them. CDR3 DNA sequence: TGTGCCAGCAGTCCTCCCAGACGTCAGGGAAACCAGCCCCAGCATTTT. It is translated as CASSPPRRQGNQPQHF.

This clonotype was counted ten times or more. This rearrangement joins TRBV2 to TRBJ1-5; a possible D gene is TRBD1 (6 bases). V was cut by 6 bases and J by 3 bases, with 15 bases left in between. The CDR3 extends over 15 amino acids. CDR1 is SNHLY, CDR2 FYNNEI, per germline. The CDR3 loop reads CASRTVQGNNQPQHF. CDR3 nucleotides: TGTGCCAGCAGAACGGTACAGGGAAACAATCAGCCCCAGCATTTT. Using reference TRBV2 and TRBJ1-5 for the parts outside the CDR3, the full variable domain is EPEVTQTPSHQVTQMGQEVILRCVPISNHLYFYWYRQILGQKVEFLVSFYNNEISEKSEIFDDQFSVERPDGSNFTLKIRSTKLEDSAMYFCASRTVQGNNQPQHFGDGTRLSIL.

This clonotype was observed a few times. This chain joins TRBV4-1 and TRBJ2-1, with D possibly being TRBD2 (5 bases). The CDR3 covers 16 residues. Germline V gene data show CDR1 as MGHRA and CDR2 as YSYEKL. V dropped 0 bases and J dropped 2 bases, with 11 bases sitting between them. The CDR3 nucleotides are TGCGCCAGCAGCCAAGATGTGAGCGGCACCTACAATGAGCAGTTCTTC. Its protein product is CASSQDVSGTYNEQFF.

The gene calls are TRBV5-1 and TRBJ2-1, with 14 bases fitting TRBD2. Trimming removed 2 bases from V and 5 bases from J; junction bases left unmatched: 6. The CDR3 has 17 residues. The germline CDR1 and CDR2 sequences are SGHRS and YFSETQ. The CDR3 spells CASSLTGLAGVNNEQFF. CDR3 coding DNA: TGCGCCAGCAGCTTAACGGGACTAGCGGGAGTGAACAATGAGCAGTTCTTC.

This chain joins TRBV20-1 and TRBJ2-7; 12 nucleotides line up with TRBD2. This CDR3 is 14 amino acids long. The V and J ends lost 7 bases and 0 bases, in that order; junction bases with no gene match: 4. The germline V gene has CDR1 DFQATT and CDR2 SNEGSKA (reference sequence). CDR3 DNA sequence: TGCAGTGGACTAGCGGGAGCGAGCTCCTACGAGCAGTACTTC. Translated, it gives CSGLAGASSYEQYF.

The rearrangement joins TRBV5-1 to TRBJ2-1; D is possibly TRBD1 or TRBD2 (5 bases each). V lost 0 bases and J lost 8, with 12 bases in between. Germline V gives CDR1 SGHRS, CDR2 YFSETQ. The length of the CDR3 is 14 residues. CDR3 DNA sequence: TGCGCCAGCAGCTTGGTTCAGGGACGGCATGAGCAGTTCTTC. Encoded protein: CASSLVQGRHEQFF.

Comment on this clonotype: A single base separates this from a much larger clone, so it may be a read error. The chain joins TRBV7-6 to TRBJ2-5; D is unclear. The CDR3 extends over 12 amino acids. Germline CDR1 and CDR2: SGHVS and FNYEAQ. V gave up 5 bases and J gave up 1 base, with 5 bases separating them. In nucleotides, the CDR3 is TGTGCCAGCAGCCACCCCCAAGAGACCCAGTACTTC. Translated: CASSHPQETQYF.

A few counts support this clonotype. The chain links TRBV7-9 to TRBJ2-1; 9 bases are shared with TRBD2. CDR1 is SEHNR and CDR2 is FQNEAQ in the germline V gene (reference sequence). The junction had 7 bases not matched to a gene; V was cut back by 8 bases and J by 5 bases. This CDR3 has 14 amino acids. This CDR3 is CASWGSGRDNEQFF. The CDR3 DNA is TGTGCCAGCTGGGGTAGCGGGAGAGACAATGAGCAGTTCTTC.

This clonotype was seen a handful of times. The chain employs TRBV20-1 and TRBJ2-5; D is undetermined. CDR3 length equals 10 residues. The V gene's germline CDR1 is DFQATT and CDR2 SNEGSKA (reference sequence). Trimming took 5 bases from V and 1 from J, leaving 2 bases between them. The CDR3 nucleotides read TGCAGTGCTCTCCAAGAGACCCAGTACTTC. Encoded protein: CSALQETQYF.

This chain connects TRBV5-1 to TRBJ1-4; 7 nucleotides align to TRBD1. J was trimmed by 4 bases and V by 1 base; bases with no gene match: 4. This CDR3 comprises 15 residues. Germline loops: CDR1 SGHRS, CDR2 YFSETQ. Here the CDR3 reads CASSLTSGGNEKLFF. The CDR3 bases are TGCGCCAGCAGCTTGACTTCAGGGGGTAATGAAAAACTGTTTTTT. The full variable domain, its missing parts supplied by reference TRBV5-1 and TRBJ1-4, is KAGVTQTPRYLIKTRGQQVTLSCSPISGHRSVSWYQQTPGQGLQFLFEYFSETQRNKGNFPGRFSGRQFSNSRSEMNVSTLELGDSALYLCASSLTSGGNEKLFFGSGTQLSVL.

This clonotype has just a few counts. This rearrangement joins TRBV4-2 to TRBJ2-5; TRBD2 is a possible D gene (5 bases). This CDR3 spans 15 amino acids. From germline, CDR1 is LGHNA and CDR2 YNFKEQ. The V and J ends lost 4 bases and 1 base respectively, with 13 bases between them. CDR3 sequence: CASSRSGDTQETQYF. The DNA of the CDR3 is TGTGCCAGCAGCCGGAGCGGAGACACCCAAGAGACCCAGTACTTC.

The chain couples TRBV24-1 to TRBJ2-1, with TRBD2 matching over 9 bases. This CDR3 has 14 amino acids. Trimming cost V 6 bases and J 9 bases; bases outside gene matches: 8. Germline CDR1 and CDR2: KGHDR and SFDVKD. DNA for the CDR3: TGTGCCACCAGTCGCAGCGGGAGGTCGGGTGAGCAGTTCTTC. Amino acid sequence: CATSRSGRSGEQFF.

This clonotype was detected a few times. The gene calls are TRBV27 and TRBJ2-6, with 7 bases matching TRBD1. This CDR3 is 15 amino acids long. Looked up from germline, CDR1 is MNHEY and CDR2 is SMNVEV (reference sequence). The ends lost 3 bases at V and 2 bases at J; junction bases unmatched: 1. Written as DNA, the CDR3 is TGTGCCAGCAGTTTTCAGGGGGCTGGGGCCAACGTCCTGACTTTC. Translation gives CASSFQGAGANVLTF.

This chain joins TRBV7-2 and TRBJ1-1; tentatively, D is TRBD1 (5 bases). Trimming stripped 5 bases from V and 13 bases from J, with 17 bases between. The CDR3 covers 12 residues. Germline CDR1 reads SGHTA; CDR2 reads FQGNSA. The CDR3 region has the DNA TGTGCCAGCAGCCCCCCCGGCAGGGTCGTTTTCTTT. Translating it yields CASSPPGRVVFF. The variable domain in full, with the rest retrieved from reference TRBV7-2 and TRBJ1-1, is GAGVSQSPSNKVTEKGKDVELRCDPISGHTALYWYRQSLGQGLEFLIYFQGNSAPDKSGLPSDRFSAERTGGSVSTLTIQRTQQEDSAVYLCASSPPGRVVFFGQGTRLTVV.

In its sample, this clonotype was seen a few times. This sequence joins TRBV29-1 and TRBJ2-5, with 8 bases identical to TRBD1. CDR3 length: 14 amino acids. Per germline, CDR1 SQVTM and CDR2 ANQGSEA. Trimming took 7 bases from V and 3 from J; bases not matched to a gene: 10. This chain's CDR3 is CSARARGRKETQYF. Here the CDR3 DNA reads TGCAGCGCGCGGGCCAGGGGGCGCAAAGAGACCCAGTACTTC.

This clonotype was observed at least ten times. J is TRBJ2-2 and V is TRBV2; TRBD2 matches 9 bases. V trimming: 7 bases; J trimming: 5 bases; junction bases outside the gene matches: 5. This CDR3 is 14 amino acids long. Looked up from germline, CDR1 is SNHLY and CDR2 is FYNNEI. CDR3 sequence (DNA): TGTGCCAGCACAGGGACTAGCCCAACCGGGGAGCTGTTTTTT. Translated: CASTGTSPTGELFF.

The sample holds a few counts of this clonotype. The rearrangement links TRBV29-1 to TRBJ2-7, with 8 positions matching TRBD1. V lost 7 bases to trimming and J lost 3 bases; unmatched junction nucleotides: 5. CDR1 and CDR2 from the germline V gene are SQVTM and ANQGSEA. There are 12 residues in the CDR3. The CDR3 protein is CSAITGGYEQYF. The CDR3 nucleotides are TGCAGCGCCATAACAGGGGGCTACGAGCAGTACTTC.

Concerning this clonotype: This may be a read error: a much more frequent sequence differs by one nucleotide. This chain connects TRBV29-1 to TRBJ2-3; D uncertain. CDR1 SQVTM and CDR2 ANQGSEA come from the germline V gene. Trimming left V 4 bases short and J 2 bases short, with 10 bases between. The length of the CDR3 is 13 residues. The chain's CDR3 is CSVAVRYTDTQYF. In DNA, the CDR3 is TGCAGCGTTGCAGTGCGGTACACAGATACGCAGTATTTT.

Ten or more counts support this clonotype. DNA for the CDR3: TGTGCCAGCAGTTTCGTCGGCGGGGGCACTGAAGCTTTCTTT. Protein sequence: CASSFVGGGTEAFF. The J gene is TRBJ1-1, the V gene TRBV28; a weak D match, TRBD1 (5 bases). This CDR3 spans 14 amino acids. Trimming took 3 bases from V and 4 from J, leaving 12 bases between them. Per the germline V gene, CDR1 is MDHEN and CDR2 is SYDVKM.

Only a few counts were recorded for this clonotype. The rearrangement links TRBV12-3 or TRBV12-4 to TRBJ2-2; D ambiguous. The CDR3 sequence is 15 residues long. V was clipped by 3 bases and J by 8 bases, with 16 bases between them. The CDR3 region is CASSFGRSLGGELFF. The CDR3, as DNA: TGTGCCAGCAGTTTTGGACGTTCTTTGGGGGGGGAGCTGTTTTTT.